This passage covers 21 T cell receptor beta chains from one sample sequenced in a study of beta chain features in type 1 diabetes. Investigators reverse transcribed all isolated RNA, so they sequenced expressed TCRB transcripts. Sequencing was performed with immunoSEQ multiplex PCR; in TCRdb, only in-frame clones are kept and a portion is missing. Of a few hundred thousand clones listed, 30% were seen once; the top ten hold 0.05% to 0.065%. Sequences were obtained from naive CD4+ T cells from blood. All receptors come from a man aged 18 to 30 in good health.

This clone was seen more than once but under ten times. The same CDR3 also results from other DNA sequences found in this sample. This sequence joins TRBV30 and TRBJ2-3; 9 bases are a match to TRBD2. CDR3 length: 14 amino acids. In germline, CDR1 is GTSNPN, CDR2 SVGIG (reference sequence). Trimming removed 5 bases from V and 4 bases from J; junction bases left unmatched: 7. DNA for the CDR3: TGTGCCTGGGGCTTAGCGGGAGCCCCAGATACGCAGTATTTT. Encoded protein: CAWGLAGAPDTQYF.

The rearrangement joins TRBV5-1 to TRBJ2-1; TRBD2 is a possible D gene (6 bases). The CDR3 sequence is 16 residues long. V was trimmed by 4 bases and J by 4 bases, leaving 18 bases between them. In germline, CDR1 is SGHRS, CDR2 YFSETQ. The CDR3 coding sequence is TGCGCCAGCAGCCGGGGGACTGCCGTGTCGTACAATGAGCAGTTCTTC. This gives the protein CASSRGTAVSYNEQFF. The variable domain in full, completed from reference TRBV5-1 and TRBJ2-1, reads KAGVTQTPRYLIKTRGQQVTLSCSPISGHRSVSWYQQTPGQGLQFLFEYFSETQRNKGNFPGRFSGRQFSNSRSEMNVSTLELGDSALYLCASSRGTAVSYNEQFFGPGTRLTVL.

J is TRBJ2-1 and V is TRBV2; 7 nucleotides match TRBD2. The CDR3 is 18 residues long. The junction had 14 bases not matched to a gene; V was cut back by 6 bases and J by 0 bases. The germline V gene encodes CDR1 SNHLY and CDR2 FYNNEI. CDR3 DNA: TGTGCCAGCAGGGACCTTAGGAGGAGGACTAGCTCCTACAATGAGCAGTTCTTC. Translating gives CASRDLRRRTSSYNEQFF.

The chain carries TRBV5-1 and TRBJ2-7; TRBD1 matches 8 bases. From germline, CDR1 is SGHRS and CDR2 YFSETQ. J gave up 6 bases and V 3 bases, and 5 bases lay outside the gene matches. This CDR3 region has 13 residues. The CDR3 DNA is TGCGCCAGCAGCTCGGACAGGGTGGGCGAGCAGTACTTC. The encoded protein is CASSSDRVGEQYF.

In DNA form, the CDR3 reads TGTGCCACCAGCAGAGAATCGTCGGGGACAGATACGCAGTATTTT. Residues: CATSRESSGTDTQYF. This chain connects TRBV15 to TRBJ2-3; perhaps TRBD2 as D (5 bases). V lost 0 bases and J lost 3, with 10 bases in between. In germline, CDR1 is LNHNV, CDR2 YYDKDF (reference sequence). The CDR3 runs 15 residues.

The CDR3 coding sequence is TGTGCCAGCAGGATGACAGCCTATGGCTACACCTTC. Translation: CASRMTAYGYTF. V and J are TRBV6-1 and TRBJ1-2, with TRBD1 as a possible D gene (5 bases). CDR1 and CDR2 (germline): MNHNS, SASEGT. V was trimmed by 6 bases and J by 4 bases, leaving 9 bases between them. The CDR3 is 12 amino acids.

The CDR3 DNA reads as TGTGCCAGCAGTGAATTAGCGGGAGTCACCGGGGAGCTGTTTTTT. This encodes CASSELAGVTGELFF. The rearrangement uses TRBV25-1 and TRBJ2-2, with 9 bases matching TRBD2. CDR1 MGHDK and CDR2 SYGVNS come from the germline V gene. CDR3 length equals 15 residues. The V and J ends lost 1 base and 4 bases, in that order; junction bases with no gene match: 1.

The sample holds a few counts of this clone. The chain joins TRBV7-8 to TRBJ2-5, with 7 bases aligning to TRBD1. Trimming at V came to 2 bases and at J to 2 bases, leaving 5 bases not matched to a gene. The length of the CDR3 is 15 residues. The V gene's germline CDR1 is SGHVS and CDR2 FQNEAQ. CDR3 DNA: TGTGCCAGCAGCTTAATCAGGGGGAAACAAGAGACCCAGTACTTC. It is translated as CASSLIRGKQETQYF.

This clone was observed a handful of times. The rearrangement joins TRBV25-1 to TRBJ2-5; D is possibly TRBD1 (5 bases). Trimming removed 6 bases from V and 0 bases from J, with 11 bases in between. The CDR3 length is 14 residues. Per germline, CDR1 MGHDK and CDR2 SYGVNS. This CDR3 is CASSQPGYQETQYF. In DNA form, the CDR3 reads TGTGCCAGCAGCCAACCAGGGTACCAAGAGACCCAGTACTTC.

This clone was picked up a small number of times. The rearrangement links TRBV27 to TRBJ2-7, with TRBD2 matching over 9 bases. CDR1 is MNHEY, CDR2 SMNVEV, per germline (reference sequence). The CDR3 totals 15 residues. V dropped 5 bases and J dropped 4; count of bases not matched to a gene: 9. CDR3 bases: TGTGCCAGCAGTCCCGGGACTAGCAGTAGGTACGAGCAGTACTTC. Translating it yields CASSPGTSSRYEQYF.

The CDR3, as DNA: TGCAGTGCTAGTTCGATGGTAGAGCAGTACTTC. It is translated as CSASSMVEQYF. This sequence joins TRBV20-1 and TRBJ2-7; D ambiguous. This CDR3 comprises 11 residues. The ends were cut back, 3 bases at V and 7 bases at J, with 10 bases in the middle. The V gene's germline CDR1 is DFQATT and CDR2 SNEGSKA (reference sequence).

The chain is built from TRBV2 and TRBJ2-2; D gene uncertain. The germline CDR1 and CDR2 sequences are SNHLY and FYNNEI. CDR3 size: 13 residues. The V end lost 2 bases, the J end lost 1 base, and 2 bases lay between the germline ends. This chain's CDR3 is CASSEQNTGELFF. CDR3 bases: TGTGCCAGCAGTGAACAGAACACCGGGGAGCTGTTTTTT.

This chain uses TRBV7-2 with TRBJ2-5; 12 nucleotides agree with TRBD2. The CDR3 spans 16 residues. V gave up 1 base and J gave up 5 bases; unmatched junction bases: 5. The germline V gene has CDR1 SGHTA and CDR2 FQGNSA. As DNA, the CDR3 is TGTGCCAGCAGCTTAGTTGGGACTAGCGGGCGGGAGACCCAGTACTTC. It codes for CASSLVGTSGRETQYF.

The V gene is TRBV7-9, the J gene TRBJ1-1; D unresolved. CDR3 length: 13 residues. V was cut by 5 bases and J by 4 bases, with 11 bases left in between. Germline assignment: CDR1 SEHNR and CDR2 FQNEAQ (reference sequence). CDR3 sequence (DNA): TGTGCCAGCAGCATACAGACATTCACTGAAGCTTTCTTT. Translated, it gives CASSIQTFTEAFF.

This clone has a handful of counts. The genes are TRBV30 and TRBJ1-4; 7 bases match TRBD1. The CDR3 loop spans 15 amino acids. CDR1 is GTSNPN, CDR2 SVGIG, per germline (reference sequence). J lost 0 bases, V lost 3 bases, and 4 bases had no gene match. The CDR3 spells CAWRRQGATNEKLFF. The DNA for the CDR3 is TGTGCCTGGAGACGACAGGGTGCAACTAATGAAAAACTGTTTTTT.

The J gene is TRBJ2-7, the V gene TRBV7-9; D call uncertain. V lost 1 base and J 2 bases, leaving 9 bases between the germline ends. CDR1 is SEHNR, CDR2 FQNEAQ, per germline (reference sequence). The CDR3 runs to 14 residues. The CDR3 loop reads CASSLVGATYEQYF. CDR3 DNA: TGTGCCAGCAGCTTAGTTGGAGCCACCTACGAGCAGTACTTC.

This chain connects TRBV7-9 to TRBJ2-3, with 8 bases lining up with TRBD1. The CDR3 consists of 14 residues. From germline, CDR1 is SEHNR and CDR2 FQNEAQ (reference sequence). Trimming removed 5 bases from V and 4 bases from J; junction bases left unmatched: 5. The CDR3 bases are TGTGCCAGCAGCCCCAGGGGGCGACCAGATACGCAGTATTTT. Its translation: CASSPRGRPDTQYF.

The chain carries TRBV14 and TRBJ1-2; unclear D gene. V lost 1 base and J 4 bases, leaving 16 bases between the germline ends. This CDR3 spans 16 amino acids. CDR1 and CDR2 from the germline V gene are SGHDN and FVKESK. The CDR3 DNA sequence: TGTGCCAGCAGCCAAGGAGGCTTAAGAGCCCTCTATGGCTACACCTTC. Encoded protein: CASSQGGLRALYGYTF.

The chain employs TRBV6-5 and TRBJ2-5; perhaps TRBD1 as D (5 bases). The germline V and J ends were trimmed by 6 bases and 4 bases, with 12 bases remaining between them. This CDR3 has 13 residues. Germline V gene lookup returns CDR1 MNHEY and CDR2 SVGAGI. The CDR3: CASRRQWGETQYF. For the CDR3, the DNA is TGTGCCAGCAGACGACAGTGGGGAGAGACCCAGTACTTC.

In its sample, this clone was seen a few times. The chain is built from TRBV29-1 and TRBJ2-4; perhaps D is TRBD1 or TRBD2 (6 bases each). Trimming removed 6 bases at V and 1 base at J, with 16 bases between. The germline CDR1 and CDR2 sequences are SQVTM and ANQGSEA. The CDR3 contains 15 residues. Here the CDR3 reads CSVEWGAKAKNIQYF. The CDR3 DNA follows: TGCAGCGTCGAGTGGGGGGCGAAGGCCAAAAACATTCAGTACTTC.

This clone has more than one count but fewer than ten. The chain links TRBV7-2 to TRBJ2-2; D perhaps matches TRBD2 (6 bases). V dropped 8 bases and J dropped 8 bases, with 12 bases sitting between them. The CDR3 length is 12 residues. Germline V gives CDR1 SGHTA, CDR2 FQGNSA. CDR3 residues: CASGFSGGELFF. The CDR3 coding sequence is TGTGCCAGCGGGTTTAGCGGTGGGGAGCTGTTTTTT.